The entry below describes one TCR beta chain. There is no known antigen for this receptor. Base qualities are not provided; no much larger clone lies one nucleotide away. From a lookup of the germline V gene, CDR1 and CDR2 are MNHEY and SVGAGI. The CDR3 contains 13 residues, cysteine and phenylalanine counted. The entry retains the CDR3 DNA only, 39 bases that are in frame from base 1. Ends trimmed: V by 6 bases, J by 0 bases; bases unmatched to a gene: 2. The sample is drawn from a study of blood T cell repertoires in COVID-19 (dated by TCRdb to between 2020 and 2021). Regarding the research as a whole: The collaborator samples originated in the United States, Italy and Spain and spanned the acute and convalescent phases of COVID-19. The material from the prospective study consisted of cDNA or gDNA derived from T cells, B-cell-depleted T cells, or PBMCs. Deeply sampled blood TCRbeta repertoires from subjects exposed to, actively infected with, or recovered from COVID-19 were included in the dataset. The repertoires were released in a freely available public database meant as a resource for research on the immune response to SARS-CoV-2. Samples came from the ongoing ImmuneRACE study (first 160 participants) plus 1,254 subjects from 6 global collaborators. Nearly every sample came with metadata listing a de-identified subject ID, COVID-19 status, age in years and sex. Where available, HLA class I and class II types were taken from metadata supplied by the sample provider and were not determined by assay-based typing. The paper as a whole reports these results and caveats: The amount of clinical and demographic metadata varied by source and participant and was provided uncurated.

The immunoSEQ Assay, a bias-controlled multiplex PCR, was used to amplify TCRbeta CDR3 regions from genomic DNA. From the authors' description of their analysis: The number of nucleated cells in each sample was estimated by amplification of reference gene primers within the assay. To quantify the absolute abundance of each unique TCRbeta CDR3 rearrangement, sequence reads were collapsed and filtered. For each sample, productive Simpson clonality was calculated as the square root of Simpson's diversity index over productive rearrangements. TCRdb obtained this table from immuneACCESS and retained in-frame rearrangements with V and J assigned. These tables miss some clones; where compared with another copy, unresolved V genes account for less than half of the shortfall, and the remainder is unexplained. V, J and clone size derive from that table, while D and trimming were established from the DNA sequence. The sample data list some 57,000 clones, and around nine tenths of these were observed just once. The leading ten clones occupy approximately 0.93% of the sample.

The collaborating institutions used their own protocols to collect whole blood in K2EDTA tubes. Collaborator samples were shipped for TCRbeta analysis as frozen whole blood, isolated PBMCs, or DNA extracted from either sample type. The source material was peripheral blood. The chain is encoded by TRBV6-5 joined to TRBJ2-7; TRBD1 matches 7 bases in the middle. This clonotype originated in a man aged 70 or older with acute or convalescent COVID-19. The CDR3 region reads CASRGDSSYEQYF. The bases are TGTGCCAGCAGGGGGGACAGCTCCTACGAGCAGTACTTC.